This entry describes one TCR beta chain. The CDR3 is 17 residues long. The germline V gene encodes CDR1 LGHNA and CDR2 YSLEER. J was trimmed by 5 bases and V by 3 bases; bases with no gene match: 10. Sequencing used immunoSEQ multiplex PCR; TCRdb keeps in-frame clones, though not all of them. The table shows about 250,000 clones, with around 88% occurring only once. The data were taken from a study of blood T cell repertoires in COVID-19. Across the whole study: Sources were T cells, B-cell-depleted T cells, or PBMCs; the material itself was cDNA or gDNA.

Sequenced material: peripheral blood. This chain links TRBV4-3 with TRBJ2-2; 9 bases are shared with TRBD1. The origin of this receptor is a woman younger than 45 with COVID-19, enrolled during active disease. CDR3 loop: CASSQAGTGYSTGELFF. The CDR3 DNA is TGCGCCAGCAGCCAGGCCGGGACAGGGTATTCGACCGGGGAGCTGTTTTTT.